The T cell receptor (beta chain) under discussion was sequenced for a study of shared clonotypes between healthy human individuals. Trimming pared 3 bases from V and 0 bases from J, leaving 6 bases between. This CDR3 region has 14 residues. Germline values: CDR1 LNHDA, CDR2 SQIVND (reference sequence). Study-wide results and caveats: Naive subsets tended to show greater estimated richness than memory subsets. The represented genetic and exposure-history diversity was limited by the small number of donors.

Of note for this clone: Its specificity is not known.

The naive CD8 fraction comprised CD45RO-negative cells positively selected for CCR7 and excluded terminally differentiated effector memory CD45RA+ cells. Nashville, Tennessee was home to all donors, who were Caucasian adults. Assay used: immunoSEQ multiplex PCR; TCRdb lists only in-frame clones, some missing. This sample has approximately 2,000,000 clones, with about 94% found just once. This sequence originates from a man aged 18 to 30 in good health. Some clones in this sample may be carry-over from other donors' samples. The sequenced sample consisted of naive CD8+ T cells from PBMCs. This chain links TRBV19 with TRBJ2-1; weak D call: TRBD1 (5 bases). As DNA, the CDR3 is TGTGCCAGTAGTATCCAGGGCTCCTACAATGAGCAGTTCTTC. The encoded protein is CASSIQGSYNEQFF.